Sequencing of this TCR beta chain was carried out in a study of T cell clonotyping in hematopoietic cell transplantation. CDR1 is KGHSH, CDR2 LQKENI, per germline. CDR3 length: 15 residues. V was clipped by 3 bases and J by 1 base, with 13 bases between them. General study points: Few recipient clonotypes overlapped donors; over 95% were de novo at given depth.

Data came from immunoSEQ multiplex PCR; TCRdb stores just in-frame clones and leaves some out. The table lists about 76,000 clones, 90% to 96% of them singletons. Regarding this clone: Its antigen remains unidentified.

Time point specified: recipient sample about 28 days before transplant, after cytoreduction. The sequences come from peripheral blood mononuclear cells, collected before stem cell transplant. This sequence joins TRBV18 and TRBJ2-7, with D hard to call. The source of this sequence is a woman in her forties or fifties with acute myeloid leukemia. Some clones in this sample may be carry-over from other donors' samples. CDR3 sequence: CASSPNGQVSYEQYF. The DNA for the CDR3 is TGTGCCAGCTCACCGAATGGCCAGGTTTCCTACGAGCAGTACTTC.